These T cell receptor beta chains were read from a single sample in a study of beta chain features in type 1 diabetes. The repertoire was sequenced with immunoSEQ multiplex PCR; TCRdb's copy has only in-frame clones and lacks some. The profile shows around 100,000 clones, over 25% of them singletons. Sequenced: central memory CD4+ T cells from blood. These TCRs come from a woman between 18 and 29 years old with type 1 diabetes. The CDR3 runs from the conserved cysteine through the conserved F or W. A D gene is named only where the DNA matches it firmly. Size is stated for part of the rows, as once, few or many counts, or as a class when the clone is expanded.

TRBD1,TRBV28,TRBJ2-5,.,TGTGCCAGCAGTTCGGGACAGCAAGAGACCCAGTACTTC,CASSSGQQETQYF
.,TRBV30,TRBJ1-4,few,TGTGCCTGGAGTTCGCGGACATACGGGAATGAAAAACTGTTTTTT,CAWSSRTYGNEKLFF
TRBD1,TRBV5-1,TRBJ1-1,.,TGCGCCAGCAGGACCGGGACAGGGGAGGGCACTGAAGCTTTCTTT,CASRTGTGEGTEAFF
.,TRBV28,TRBJ2-1,.,TGTGCCAGCCGAACTAGGGCCCCTAATGAGCAGTTCTTC,CASRTRAPNEQFF
.,TRBV7-9,TRBJ1-4,few,TGTGCCAGCAGCTTAGCGTCGGGCGGGCATGAAAAACTGTTTTTT,CASSLASGGHEKLFF
TRBD2,TRBV5-4,TRBJ2-1,.,TGTGCCAGCAGCTTGAACGGGGGAGGGCCTATATATGAGCAGTTCTTC,CASSLNGGGPIYEQFF
TRBD2,TRBV7-2,TRBJ2-1,.,TGTGCCAGCAGCTTAGTAGGACTAGCGGGAGGCTACAATGAGCAGTTCTTC,CASSLVGLAGGYNEQFF
.,TRBV7-9,TRBJ2-2,few,TGTGCCAGCAGACGAACAGGGACCGGGGAGCTGTTTTTT,CASRRTGTGELFF
.,TRBV28,TRBJ1-2,.,TGTGCCAGCAGTCCGGGGAACTATGGCTACACCTTC,CASSPGNYGYTF
.,TRBV7-9,TRBJ1-2,few,TGTGCCAGCAGCTTAGAGCCGGGACTGGTGCCTTATGGCTACACCTTC,CASSLEPGLVPYGYTF
.,TRBV10-3,TRBJ2-5,few,TGTGCCATCAGTGGGGACACCCAAGAGACCCAGTACTTC,CAISGDTQETQYF
TRBD2,TRBV5-6,TRBJ2-5,once,TGTGCCAGCAGCCAAGAGCGGGAGGGGGCGGAGACCCAGTACTTC,CASSQEREGAETQYF
.,TRBV18,TRBJ1-1,few,TGTGCCAGCTCACCACCGGGCAGGGCGAACACTGAAGCTTTCTTT,CASSPPGRANTEAFF
TRBD1,TRBV19,TRBJ2-1,.,TGTGCCAGTGCAGACCGGGACAGGTCCTACAATGAGCAGTTCTTC,CASADRDRSYNEQFF
.,TRBV6-6,TRBJ2-6,few,TGTGCCAGCAGCCCCTCTATGGCTGGGGCCAACGTCCTGACTTTC,CASSPSMAGANVLTF
.,TRBV4-2,TRBJ1-4,many,TGTGCCAGCAGCCTCTCCGGTAAGGGGATTGAAAAACTGTTTTTT,CASSLSGKGIEKLFF
.,TRBV18,TRBJ1-2,few,TGTGCCAGCTCACCCATGGAGGGATCGTCCTTGGGCTACACCTTC,CASSPMEGSSLGYTF
.,TRBV6-6,TRBJ1-1,.,TGTGCCGTAGCCACTGAAGCTTTCTTT,CAVATEAFF
TRBD2,TRBV25-1,TRBJ2-1,few,TGTGCCAGCAGTGGTTTACTAGCGGACAATGAGCAGTTCTTC,CASSGLLADNEQFF
.,TRBV7-3,TRBJ2-5,.,TGTGCCAGCAGCCCGAACAGGGCCCAAGAGACCCAGTACTTC,CASSPNRAQETQYF
TRBD1,TRBV5-1,TRBJ1-4,.,TGCGCCAGCAGCGATGACAGGGGGGTTGAAAAACTGTTTTTT,CASSDDRGVEKLFF
.,TRBV11-3,TRBJ1-1,few,TGTGCCAGCAGCCCTTCTGGGGGGGGGCACACTGAAGCTTTCTTT,CASSPSGGGHTEAFF
TRBD1,TRBV27,TRBJ2-4,few,TGTGCCAGCAGTTTCACGACAGGGATTGGAAACATTCAGTACTTC,CASSFTTGIGNIQYF
.,TRBV19,TRBJ2-3,.,TGTGCCAGTAGTGTCAGACAGTCAGATACGCAGTATTTT,CASSVRQSDTQYF
.,TRBV2,TRBJ2-7,few,TGTGCCAGCAGTGAAGGGGGGTGGTCAGGGAGGTCCTACGAGCAGTACTTC,CASSEGGWSGRSYEQYF
.,TRBV7-9,TRBJ2-1,few,TGTGCCAGCACCCTTTCAGGGGCCAATGAGCAGTTCTTC,CASTLSGANEQFF
.,TRBV5-4,TRBJ2-2,few,TGTGCCTCGGCCGGACAAGGGGCCGCTAATGTCGGGGAGCTGTTTTTT,CASAGQGAANVGELFF
TRBD1,TRBV5-1,TRBJ2-2,.,TGCGCCAGTACCTTTGAACCAACCGGGACAGGGGTGATCGGGGAGCTGTTTTTT,CASTFEPTGTGVIGELFF
TRBD2,TRBV7-2,TRBJ2-1,few,TGTGCCAGCAGCCAAATAGCGGGAGGGTCCAATGAGCAGTTCTTC,CASSQIAGGSNEQFF
TRBD1,TRBV5-6,TRBJ1-2,few,TGTGCCAGCAGCTTGTACAGGGGGTATGGCTACACCTTC,CASSLYRGYGYTF
TRBD2,TRBV11-2,TRBJ2-7,.,TGTGCCAGCAGCCCAGGGACTAGCGGCCTCCGCGAGCAGTACTTC,CASSPGTSGLREQYF
.,TRBV25-1,TRBJ1-1,medium-sized,TGTGCCAGCAGTGGCGGGTTTGCCACTGAAGCTTTCTTT,CASSGGFATEAFF
TRBD2,TRBV20-1,TRBJ2-5,.,TGCAGTGCGGAGCGGGAGGAGACCCAGTACTTC,CSAEREETQYF
.,TRBV7-2,TRBJ2-7,.,TGTGCCAGCAGCCCAGGGACACTCGAGCAGTACTTC,CASSPGTLEQYF
.,TRBV29-1,TRBJ1-2,.,TGCAGCGTTGAAGATATTAGTGGTGGCTACACCTTC,CSVEDISGGYTF
.,TRBV18,TRBJ2-3,few,TGTGCCAGCTCCCAAAGCCCCGCCGGGTCTAGCACAGATACGCAGTATTTT,CASSQSPAGSSTDTQYF
TRBD2,TRBV11-3,TRBJ2-3,.,TGTGCCAGCAGCTTAGGAAGACTAGCGGCTAGCACAGATACGCAGTATTTT,CASSLGRLAASTDTQYF
TRBD2,TRBV5-1,TRBJ2-7,once,TGCGCCAGCAGCTCTAAGCGGGAGCCCCTTAACTTC,CASSSKREPLNF
.,TRBV5-1,TRBJ1-1,.,TGCGCCAGCAGCTTGGAGGCCGGGGGCACTGAAGCTTTCTTT,CASSLEAGGTEAFF
TRBD2,TRBV19,TRBJ2-1,.,TGTGCCAGTAGGAGTATGGCCGGGCGGGAGGGCCTGACTGAGCAGTTCTTC,CASRSMAGREGLTEQFF
.,TRBV29-1,TRBJ1-3,few,TGCAGCGCGTCCTCTGGAAACACCATATATTTT,CSASSGNTIYF